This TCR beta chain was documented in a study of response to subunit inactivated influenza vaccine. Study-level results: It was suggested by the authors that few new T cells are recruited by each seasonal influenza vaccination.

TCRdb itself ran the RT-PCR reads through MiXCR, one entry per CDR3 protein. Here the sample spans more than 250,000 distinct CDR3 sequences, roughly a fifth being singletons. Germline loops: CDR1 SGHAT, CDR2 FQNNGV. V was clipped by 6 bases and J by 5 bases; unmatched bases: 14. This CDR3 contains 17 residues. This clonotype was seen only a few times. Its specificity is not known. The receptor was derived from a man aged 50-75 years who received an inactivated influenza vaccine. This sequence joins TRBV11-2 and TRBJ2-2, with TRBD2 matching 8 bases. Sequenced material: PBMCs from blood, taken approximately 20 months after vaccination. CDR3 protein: CASSYPGGGGTTGELFF. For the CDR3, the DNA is TGTGCCAGCAGTTACCCCGGGGGCGGGGGGACTACCGGGGAGCTGTTTTTT.